This T cell receptor beta chain was recorded in a study of spatial heterogeneity in lung cancer. For the study at large: Detected beta-chain sequences consistently exceeded alpha-chain sequences.

A unique molecular identifier was attached to every TCR cDNA molecule. TCRdb itself ran the 5' RACE reads through MiXCR, one entry per CDR3 protein. The data hold fewer than 15,000 distinct CDR3 sequences, with under 4% observed a single time. The time point denotes: sample taken at primary tumor resection. Sequencing of whole RNA from tumor, nontumor lung or frozen PBMC involved no sorting. The donors comprised around 72 untreated early-stage non-small cell lung cancer patients. This clonotype was detected only a few times. Its antigen is currently unknown. This beta chain was picked up by a library intended for alpha chains and is off target, so its count carries little meaning. Study outcomes and limitations: Blood contained ubiquitous expanded tumor TCRs more at resection than at follow-up.

Here the sequenced sample was PBMCs, taken at surgery. The clonotype originates from a male donor with early-stage non-small cell lung cancer.

The DNA for the CDR3 is TGTGCCAGCAGCGTCGACACGGGACTAACCACAGATACGCAGTATTTT. This encodes CASSVDTGLTTDTQYF. The J gene is TRBJ2-3, the V gene TRBV9; 7 nucleotides match TRBD2. The junction had 8 bases not matched to a gene; V was cut back by 2 bases and J by 2 bases. The CDR3 sequence is 16 residues long. Germline V gene lookup returns CDR1 SGDLS and CDR2 YYNGEE.